This record covers a single TCR beta chain. This CDR3 has 14 amino acids. Germline CDR1 and CDR2: SGHTA and FQGNSA. Trimming cost V 5 bases and J 8 bases, with 15 bases left between them. These data originate in a study of blood T cell repertoires in COVID-19. Study details: Sites in the United States, Italy and Spain provided acute and convalescent COVID-19 samples.

In the authors' workflow: Amplifying reference gene primers gave estimates of nucleated cell counts. The data were produced by immunoSEQ multiplex PCR, yet TCRdb's version contains in-frame clones alone and is incomplete. V and J calls and clone size come straight from that table; D and trimming were deduced from the DNA. The data contain more than 65,000 clones, roughly 87% of them seen just once; the ten biggest clones take up around 6.7%. The sequence derives from a woman between 45 and 60 years old with acute or convalescent COVID-19. The chain combines TRBV7-2 with TRBJ1-4; D is unresolved. The sequencing sample was made of peripheral blood. In nucleotides, the CDR3 is TGTGCCAGCAGCCCCCGAGGGAGGGAGGAAAAACTGTTTTTT. Protein product: CASSPRGREEKLFF. The full variable domain, rest sourced from reference TRBV7-2 and TRBJ1-4, is GAGVSQSPSNKVTEKGKDVELRCDPISGHTALYWYRQSLGQGLEFLIYFQGNSAPDKSGLPSDRFSAERTGGSVSTLTIQRTQQEDSAVYLCASSPRGREEKLFFGSGTQLSVL.